Given below is one T cell receptor beta chain in context. Trimming took 4 bases from V and 0 from J, leaving 10 bases between them. This CDR3 region has 14 residues. Germline V gives CDR1 SGHRS, CDR2 YFSETQ. The sample originates from a study of blood T cell repertoires in COVID-19. The wider study: Donors in the United States, Italy and Spain gave samples during acute or convalescent COVID-19. Sample material is recorded as cDNA or gDNA derived from T cells, B-cell-depleted T cells, or PBMCs.

In the original workflow: Amplification of reference gene primers provided the estimated nucleated cell counts. The assay was immunoSEQ multiplex PCR, and TCRdb's table has in-frame clones only and misses some. V and J calls and clone size are copied from that table; D and trimming were computed from the DNA. The data show approximately 220,000 clones, with about nine tenths seen just once and around 4.5% held by the top ten. Sequencing used peripheral blood. This receptor was taken from a man aged 50-59 years with acute or convalescent COVID-19. The rearrangement uses TRBV5-1 and TRBJ1-1; no reliable D call. CDR3 residues: CASSPGEMNTEAFF. CDR3 in DNA: TGCGCCAGCAGCCCCGGAGAGATGAACACTGAAGCTTTCTTT.